This TCR beta chain was obtained from a study of T cells in Graves' hyperthyroidism and ophthalmopathy. Using RNA transcripts as the source, TCR beta CDR3 regions were amplified. With the HTBI primer set, the TCR CDR3 went through a first round of RT-PCR. MiXCR, applied by TCRdb to the multiplex PCR reads, yields one record per CDR3 protein. The sample contains fewer than 750,000 distinct CDR3 sequences, about half of which appear only once. V gave up 3 bases and J gave up 12 bases, with 17 bases separating them. Germline assignment: CDR1 SNHLY and CDR2 FYNNEI. The length of the CDR3 is 13 residues. Uncontrolled infection, other autoimmune disease, pregnancy or lactation excluded patients.

The J gene is TRBJ1-2, the V gene TRBV2; D is unresolved. The sequence derives from a woman younger than 30 with Graves' hyperthyroidism. Sequenced sample: peripheral blood or thyroid tissue (not recorded which). In DNA form, the CDR3 reads TGTGCCAGCAGTGAGTTGGGGTGGCCTGGAAACACCTTC. This encodes CASSELGWPGNTF.